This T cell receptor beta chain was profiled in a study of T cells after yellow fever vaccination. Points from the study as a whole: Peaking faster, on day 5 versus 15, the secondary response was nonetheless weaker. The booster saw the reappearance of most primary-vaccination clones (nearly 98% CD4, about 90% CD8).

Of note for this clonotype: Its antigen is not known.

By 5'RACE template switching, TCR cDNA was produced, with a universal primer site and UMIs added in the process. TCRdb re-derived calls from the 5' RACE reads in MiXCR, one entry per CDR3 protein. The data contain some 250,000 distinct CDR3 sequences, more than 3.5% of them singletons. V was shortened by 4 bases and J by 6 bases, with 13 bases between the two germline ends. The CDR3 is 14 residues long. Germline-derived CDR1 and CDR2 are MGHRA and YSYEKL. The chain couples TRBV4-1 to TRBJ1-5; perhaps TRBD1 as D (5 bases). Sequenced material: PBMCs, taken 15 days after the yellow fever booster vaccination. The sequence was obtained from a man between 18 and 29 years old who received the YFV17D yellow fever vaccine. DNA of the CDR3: TGCGCCAGCAGCCTCCAGGGTGGAATTCAGCCCCAGCATTTT. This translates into CASSLQGGIQPQHF.